Sequencing of this TCR beta chain was carried out in a study of CD8+CD57+ T cells in acquired aplastic anemia. Selection for sequencing was limited to patients who had shown CD8+CD57+ cell expansion by flow cytometry. This clonotype was observed many times. The CDR3 is made up of 13 amino acids. Per germline, CDR1 SQVTM and CDR2 ANQGSEA. Profiling that covered TCR beta VDJ and CDR3 relied on genomic DNA as its template. TCRdb re-called the reads with MiXCR, one entry per CDR3 protein. The sample contains roughly 150,000 distinct CDR3 sequences, less than 60% of which appear only once. Sequenced sample: sorted CD4+, CD8+, or CD8+CD57+ T cells (not recorded which) from PBMCs. This chain uses TRBV29-1 with TRBJ1-1; D perhaps matches TRBD1 (6 bases). This receptor was taken from a human donor with aplastic anemia. The CDR3, as DNA: TGCATCACTCAGGGACACCCAAACACTGAAGCTTTCTTT. This codes for CITQGHPNTEAFF.